Below are 2 T cell receptor beta chains sequenced from a single sample in a study of blood T cell repertoires in COVID-19. Repertoires were generated with immunoSEQ multiplex PCR, while TCRdb's copy carries only in-frame clones and drops some. The data hold approximately 250,000 clones, with about 91% observed a single time. What was sequenced was PBMCs or T cells enriched from blood (not recorded which). All receptors derive from a man aged 40-55 years who had been exposed to COVID-19.

The rearrangement uses TRBV7-6 and TRBJ2-1; maybe TRBD1 (6 bases). Trimming shortened V by 2 bases and J by 8 bases, and 13 bases separated the two germline ends. Germline V lookup: CDR1 SGHVS, CDR2 FNYEAQ. The CDR3 has 14 residues. CDR3 DNA sequence: TGTGCCAGCAGCTTAATAGGGAAGGGGGATGAGCAGTTCTTC. Its translation: CASSLIGKGDEQFF.

The CDR3 region has the DNA TGTGCCAGCAGCTTAGACGACCGGGGGCAGTTCTTC. This codes for CASSLDDRGQFF. The chain joins TRBV7-2 to TRBJ2-1, with a possible D match to TRBD2 (5 bases). CDR1 is SGHTA and CDR2 is FQGNSA in the germline V gene. Trimming removed 1 base at V and 12 bases at J, with 10 bases between. This CDR3 has 12 residues.